The 2 T cell receptor beta chains given below trace back to one sample, sequenced in a study of OX40 agonist ivuxolimab in advanced cancers. Data came from immunoSEQ multiplex PCR; TCRdb stores just in-frame clones and leaves some out. This sample has 55,000 to 70,000 clones; 87% occur once, and the top ten carry approximately 1.4%. This specimen consisted of CD4+ or CD8+ T cells sorted from blood, obtained in a trial of the OX40 agonist ivuxolimab. These receptors were obtained from an adult with an advanced solid tumor such as melanoma, head and neck, liver or kidney cancer.

This rearrangement joins TRBV19 to TRBJ1-3; D unclear. The CDR3 runs 15 residues. Trimming removed 4 bases from V and 0 bases from J, with 10 bases in between. Germline assignment: CDR1 LNHDA and CDR2 SQIVND (reference sequence). The CDR3 is CASSRIQSSGNTIYF. The CDR3 DNA is TGTGCCAGTAGTAGAATACAGAGCTCTGGAAACACCATATATTTT.

The CDR3: CASSPDLTASTDTQYF. For the CDR3, the DNA is TGTGCCAGCAGCCCGGACTTAACCGCTAGCACAGATACGCAGTATTTT. The chain employs TRBV5-4 and TRBJ2-3; maybe TRBD2 (5 bases). V shed 4 bases and J shed 0 bases, with 15 bases lying between them. Germline lookup yields CDR1 SGHNT and CDR2 YYREEE (reference sequence). This CDR3 spans 16 amino acids.